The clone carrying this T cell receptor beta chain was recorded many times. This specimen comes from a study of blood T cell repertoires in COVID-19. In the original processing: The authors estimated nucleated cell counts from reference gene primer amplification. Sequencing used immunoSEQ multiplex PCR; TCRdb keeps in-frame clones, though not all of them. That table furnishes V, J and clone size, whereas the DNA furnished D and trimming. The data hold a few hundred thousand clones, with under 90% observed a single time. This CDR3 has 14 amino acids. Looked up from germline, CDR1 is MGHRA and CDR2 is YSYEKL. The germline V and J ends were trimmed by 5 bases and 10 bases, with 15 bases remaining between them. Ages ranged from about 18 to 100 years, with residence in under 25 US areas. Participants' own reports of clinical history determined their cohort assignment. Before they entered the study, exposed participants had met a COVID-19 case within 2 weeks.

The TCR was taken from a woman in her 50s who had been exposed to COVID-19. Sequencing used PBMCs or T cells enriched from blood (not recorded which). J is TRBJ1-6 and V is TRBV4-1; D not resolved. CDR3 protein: CASSNNPSRSPLHF. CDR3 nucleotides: TGCGCCAGCAGCAACAACCCAAGTCGATCACCCCTCCACTTT.